Below, 21 T cell receptor beta chains from the same sample are listed, as sequenced in a study of molecular identifiers for immune sequencing clone quantification (dated by TCRdb to 2016 to 2018). Receptor libraries were prepared by PCR. Instrument on record: Illumina HiSeq 4000. TCRdb reran the public reads through fastp at Q25 and MiXCR, keeping productive beta chains. Entries are consolidated by CDR3 protein sequence, retaining the most common genes and DNA. The table for this sample lists 400,000 to 600,000 distinct CDR3 sequences; about 22% of them were counted only once. 0.65% to 0.95% of the sample lies in the top ten. Sequencing was done on a sample of naive CD8+ T cells from blood, with Jurkat cell RNA spiked in. In the paper's terms, the cell subset or site label means: FACS-sorted CD8+CD4-CCR7+CD45RA+ naive T cells. These receptors all come from a human donor in good health. Some libraries in this study had Jurkat cell RNA spiked in.

This chain links TRBV27 with TRBJ2-5; D perhaps matches TRBD1 (6 bases). The CDR3 is 14 residues long. With 2 bases removed from V and 10 bases from J, the gap between germline ends came to 17 bases. Germline CDR1 and CDR2: MNHEY and SMNVEV (reference sequence). The CDR3 DNA reads as TGTGCCAGCAGTTTAGCCGGGACATGGGGCGACCAGTACTTC. This gives the protein CASSLAGTWGDQYF.

This clonotype was recorded at least ten times. The J gene is TRBJ2-3, the V gene TRBV19; 9 bases are shared with TRBD2. Germline assignment: CDR1 LNHDA and CDR2 SQIVND (reference sequence). This CDR3 has 16 amino acids. Trimming at V came to 3 bases and at J to 2 bases, leaving 6 bases not matched to a gene. The CDR3: CASSIFSGGTTDTQYF. CDR3 DNA sequence: TGTGCCAGTAGTATCTTTAGCGGGGGAACCACAGATACGCAGTATTTT.

This clonotype was recorded a few times. With a much larger clone just one base away, this may be a read error. The CDR3 sequence is CASSSSCQETQYF. The CDR3, as DNA: TGTGCCAGCAGCTCAAGCTGCCAAGAGACCCAGTACTTC. The rearrangement joins TRBV7-9 to TRBJ2-5; D gene ambiguous. Trimming removed 4 bases from V and 1 base from J, with 7 bases in between. Germline CDR1 and CDR2: SEHNR and FQNEAQ (reference sequence). The CDR3 runs 13 residues. The whole variable domain, filled in from reference TRBV7-9 and TRBJ2-5, reads DTGVSQNPRHKITKRGQNVTFRCDPISEHNRLYWYRQTLGQGPEFLTYFQNEAQLEKSRLLSDRFSAERPKGSFSTLEIQRTEQGDSAMYLCASSSSCQETQYFGPGTRLLVL.

This sequence joins TRBV19 and TRBJ2-1; D remains ambiguous. Trimming removed 3 bases at V and 4 bases at J, with 16 bases between. The CDR3 covers 16 residues. Germline CDR1 LNHDA, CDR2 SQIVND (reference sequence). The CDR3: CASSMKSAPPYNEQFF. The CDR3 nucleotides are TGTGCCAGTAGTATGAAATCCGCACCCCCTTACAATGAGCAGTTCTTC.

V and J are TRBV27 and TRBJ2-7; D possibly corresponds to TRBD2 (6 bases). The CDR3 has 13 amino acids. V lost 2 bases and J 4 bases, leaving 9 bases between the germline ends. Germline assignment: CDR1 MNHEY and CDR2 SMNVEV (reference sequence). CDR3 sequence (DNA): TGTGCCAGCAGTTTACGGGCGGGGTACGAGCAGTACTTC. It yields the protein CASSLRAGYEQYF.

This clonotype was picked up many times. The chain has TRBV29-1 and TRBJ2-2; no reliable D call. This CDR3 has 10 residues. V was clipped by 2 bases and J by 6 bases, with 1 base between them. Germline CDR1 SQVTM, CDR2 ANQGSEA. CDR3 residues: CSVESGELFF. As DNA, the CDR3 is TGCAGCGTTGAATCCGGGGAGCTGTTTTTT.

The table lists this clonotype with many counts. The rearrangement links TRBV29-1 to TRBJ2-2; D call uncertain. The CDR3 sequence is 12 residues long. V lost 7 bases and J 4 bases, leaving 10 bases between the germline ends. Per germline, CDR1 SQVTM and CDR2 ANQGSEA. CDR3 residues: CSATMGTGELFF. DNA for the CDR3: TGCAGCGCCACGATGGGCACCGGGGAGCTGTTTTTT.

This clonotype was counted at least ten times. The rearrangement joins TRBV6-6 to TRBJ1-1; 8 bases align to TRBD1. CDR3 length: 13 residues. V lost 10 bases and J lost 5; bases outside the gene matches: 9. Per the germline V gene, CDR1 is MNHNY and CDR2 is SVGAGI (reference sequence). The CDR3 DNA is TGTGCCACCGGACAGGGTAGGGGAACTGAAGCTTTCTTT. Protein sequence: CATGQGRGTEAFF.

The chain recombines TRBV2 with TRBJ1-6; D is uncertain. The CDR3 is 17 residues long. The germline V gene encodes CDR1 SNHLY and CDR2 FYNNEI. V lost 0 bases to trimming and J lost 7 bases, with 16 bases between them. The CDR3 loop reads CASSEAGVLDTNSPLHF. CDR3 nucleotide sequence: TGTGCCAGCAGTGAAGCGGGTGTATTAGACACAAATTCACCCCTCCACTTT.

There are a few counts of this clonotype. The chain couples TRBV2 to TRBJ1-1; a possible D gene is TRBD1 (5 bases). Trimming pared 7 bases from V and 8 bases from J, leaving 17 bases between. This CDR3 contains 13 residues. Germline V gives CDR1 SNHLY, CDR2 FYNNEI. CDR3 sequence reads: CASNKGREPEAFF. Written as DNA, the CDR3 is TGTGCCAGCAACAAGGGGAGAGAACCGGAAGCTTTCTTT.

This clonotype has at least ten counts. V and J are TRBV20-1 and TRBJ1-3; 8 bases align to TRBD1. Germline CDR1 reads DFQATT; CDR2 reads SNEGSKA (reference sequence). J lost 0 bases, V lost 5 bases, and 6 bases had no gene match. The CDR3 length is 15 residues. This CDR3 reads CSARDRPNSGNTIYF. The CDR3 bases are TGCAGTGCTCGGGACAGGCCGAACTCTGGAAACACCATATATTTT.

This clonotype came up a few times. The V and J genes are TRBV5-1 and TRBJ2-7; D uncertain. Germline V gene data show CDR1 as SGHRS and CDR2 as YFSETQ. This CDR3 spans 14 amino acids. V lost 5 bases, J lost 3 bases, and 15 bases lay in between. The CDR3 loop reads CASRSEFQYYEQYF. CDR3 nucleotides: TGCGCCAGCAGAAGTGAATTTCAGTACTACGAGCAGTACTTC.

This clonotype was seen more than once but under ten times. The genes are TRBV19 and TRBJ2-7; perhaps TRBD1 as D (5 bases). The V end was cut by 5 bases, the J end by 7 bases, with 18 bases between. Germline CDR1 LNHDA, CDR2 SQIVND (reference sequence). The CDR3 totals 14 residues. The DNA for the CDR3 is TGTGCCAGTAGTGCGGACACCCCCTACGTGGAGCAGTACTTC. This encodes CASSADTPYVEQYF.

This clonotype was counted only a few times. The V gene is TRBV2, the J gene TRBJ2-3; weak D call: TRBD2 (5 bases). The CDR3 runs 14 residues. V was trimmed by 2 bases and J by 3 bases, leaving 9 bases between them. Germline V lookup: CDR1 SNHLY, CDR2 FYNNEI. The chain's CDR3 is CASSELAGTDTQYF. The CDR3, as DNA: TGTGCCAGCAGTGAACTAGCAGGTACAGATACGCAGTATTTT.

This sequence joins TRBV30 and TRBJ2-3; 7 nucleotides align to TRBD1. CDR1 is GTSNPN, CDR2 SVGIG, per germline (reference sequence). The CDR3 length is 14 residues. With V trimmed by 3 bases and J by 2 bases, 5 bases remained unmatched. DNA for the CDR3: TGTGCCTGGAGGACAGGGTCTTTCACAGATACGCAGTATTTT. Its translation: CAWRTGSFTDTQYF. Supplemented by reference TRBV30 and TRBJ2-3, the full variable domain reads SQTIHQWPATLVQPVGSPLSLECTVEGTSNPNLYWYRQAAGRGLQLLFYSVGIGQISSEVPQNLSASRPQDRQFILSSKKLLLSDSGFYLCAWRTGSFTDTQYFGPGTRLTVL.

Ten or more counts support this clonotype. The genes are TRBV13 and TRBJ1-4, with D hard to call. There are 16 residues in the CDR3. V was clipped by 5 bases and J by 1 base, with 14 bases between them. The V gene's germline CDR1 is PRHDT and CDR2 FYEKMQ (reference sequence). The CDR3 coding sequence is TGTGCCAGCAGCATCGGGAGAAGCGGAACTAATGAAAAACTGTTTTTT. This translates into CASSIGRSGTNEKLFF.

This clonotype showed up many times. J is TRBJ2-6 and V is TRBV20-1; 9 bases map to TRBD2. The CDR3 length is 17 residues. The V segment lost 4 bases and the J segment 0 bases; nucleotides outside the gene matches: 7. Germline V gives CDR1 DFQATT, CDR2 SNEGSKA (reference sequence). CDR3 sequence (DNA): TGCAGTGCTAACCCACTAGCGGGCAGCTCTGGGGCCAACGTCCTGACTTTC. Its translation: CSANPLAGSSGANVLTF.

Many counts were recorded for this clonotype. This chain links TRBV28 with TRBJ2-7; possible D gene TRBD1, 6 bases. CDR1 is MDHEN, CDR2 SYDVKM, per germline. V was trimmed by 2 bases and J by 3 bases, leaving 11 bases between them. The CDR3 consists of 14 residues. CDR3 bases: TGTGCCAGCAGTTTACAGGGGCAGTACTACGAGCAGTACTTC. It codes for CASSLQGQYYEQYF.

The rearrangement joins TRBV4-3 to TRBJ2-7, with D possibly being TRBD1 or TRBD2 (5 bases each). The CDR3 spans 14 residues. CDR1 and CDR2 (germline): LGHNA, YSLEER. V lost 3 bases and J 1 base, leaving 10 bases between the germline ends. CDR3 sequence (DNA): TGCGCCAGCAGCCATAGCGAGGGGTCCTACGAGCAGTACTTC. This codes for CASSHSEGSYEQYF.

This clonotype was seen only a few times. This chain joins TRBV20-1 and TRBJ1-1, with a possible D match to TRBD1 (5 bases). The V gene lost 2 bases and the J gene lost 0 bases, with 13 bases spanning the gap. Looked up from germline, CDR1 is DFQATT and CDR2 is SNEGSKA (reference sequence). CDR3 length: 15 amino acids. The CDR3 sequence: CSARPTGEVNTEAFF. CDR3 nucleotide sequence: TGCAGTGCTAGACCGACGGGGGAAGTGAACACTGAAGCTTTCTTT.

This clonotype was found many times. This chain uses TRBV28 with TRBJ2-7; D possibly corresponds to TRBD2 (5 bases). This CDR3 has 13 amino acids. V lost 5 bases and J lost 3, with 11 bases in between. The germline V gene encodes CDR1 MDHEN and CDR2 SYDVKM. The CDR3 nucleotides are TGTGCCAGCAGTGCTACTAGTTTCTACGAGCAGTACTTC. This translates into CASSATSFYEQYF.